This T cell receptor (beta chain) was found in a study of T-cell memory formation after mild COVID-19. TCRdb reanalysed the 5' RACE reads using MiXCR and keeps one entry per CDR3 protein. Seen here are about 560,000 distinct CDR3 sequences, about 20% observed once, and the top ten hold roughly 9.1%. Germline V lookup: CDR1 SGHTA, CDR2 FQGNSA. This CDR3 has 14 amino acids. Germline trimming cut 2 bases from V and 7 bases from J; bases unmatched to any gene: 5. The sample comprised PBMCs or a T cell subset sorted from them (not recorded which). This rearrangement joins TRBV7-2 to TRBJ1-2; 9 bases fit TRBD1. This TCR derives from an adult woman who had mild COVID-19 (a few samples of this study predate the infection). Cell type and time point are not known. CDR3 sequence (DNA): TGTGCCAGCAGCTTAACAGGGACAGGGTCTGGCTACACCTTC. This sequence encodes CASSLTGTGSGYTF.